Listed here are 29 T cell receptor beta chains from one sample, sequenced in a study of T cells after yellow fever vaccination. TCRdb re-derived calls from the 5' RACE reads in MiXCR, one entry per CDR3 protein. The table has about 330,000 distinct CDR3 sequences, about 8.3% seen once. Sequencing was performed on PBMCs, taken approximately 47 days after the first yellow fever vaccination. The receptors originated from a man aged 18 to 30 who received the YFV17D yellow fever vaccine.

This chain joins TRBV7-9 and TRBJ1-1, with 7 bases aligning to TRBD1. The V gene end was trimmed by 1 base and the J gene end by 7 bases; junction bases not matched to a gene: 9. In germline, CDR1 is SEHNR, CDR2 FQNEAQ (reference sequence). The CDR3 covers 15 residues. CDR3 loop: CASSLGWDSVVEAFF. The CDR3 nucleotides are TGTGCCAGCAGCTTAGGCTGGGACAGTGTCGTTGAAGCTTTCTTT.

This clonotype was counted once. The chain's CDR3 is CASSSAGQGMGIGYTF. In nucleotides, the CDR3 is TGTGCCAGCAGCTCCGCGGGACAGGGAATGGGGATAGGCTACACCTTC. The chain carries TRBV5-4 and TRBJ1-2, with 9 nucleotides matching TRBD1. V lost 3 bases, J lost 8 bases, and 14 bases stayed unmatched. The CDR3 covers 16 residues. Germline loops: CDR1 SGHNT, CDR2 YYREEE (reference sequence). Supplemented by reference TRBV5-4 and TRBJ1-2, the full variable domain reads ETGVTQSPTHLIKTRGQQVTLRCSSQSGHNTVSWYQQALGQGPQFIFQYYREEENGRGNFPPRFSGLQFPNYSSELNVNALELDDSALYLCASSSAGQGMGIGYTFGSGTRLTVV.

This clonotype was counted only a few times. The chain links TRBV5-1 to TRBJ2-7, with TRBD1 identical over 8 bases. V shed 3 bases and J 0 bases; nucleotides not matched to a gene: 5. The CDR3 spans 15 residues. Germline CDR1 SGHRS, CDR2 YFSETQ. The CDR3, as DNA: TGCGCCAGCAGCTCAGGGGGCCCGGGCTCCTACGAGCAGTACTTC. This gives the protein CASSSGGPGSYEQYF.

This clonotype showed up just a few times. In nucleotides, the CDR3 is TGCGCCAGCAGTCCTAACTATGGCGTCAGGAACACTGAAGCTTTCTTT. This gives the protein CASSPNYGVRNTEAFF. This chain uses TRBV5-1 with TRBJ1-1; D remains ambiguous. Germline values: CDR1 SGHRS, CDR2 YFSETQ. This CDR3 has 16 residues. V was shortened by 5 bases and J by 1 base, with 18 bases between the two germline ends.

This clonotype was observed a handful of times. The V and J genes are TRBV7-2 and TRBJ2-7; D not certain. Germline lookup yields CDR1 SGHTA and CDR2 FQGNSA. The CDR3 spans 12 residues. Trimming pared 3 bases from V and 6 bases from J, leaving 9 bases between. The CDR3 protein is CASSFAAREQYF. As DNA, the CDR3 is TGTGCCAGCAGCTTCGCGGCCCGCGAGCAGTACTTC. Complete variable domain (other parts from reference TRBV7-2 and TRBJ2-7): GAGVSQSPSNKVTEKGKDVELRCDPISGHTALYWYRQSLGQGLEFLIYFQGNSAPDKSGLPSDRFSAERTGGSVSTLTIQRTQQEDSAVYLCASSFAAREQYFGPGTRLTVT.

CDR3 loop: CASSQSITGDRGNQPQHF. For the CDR3, the DNA is TGCGCCAGCAGCCAATCAATCACCGGAGACAGGGGCAATCAGCCCCAGCATTTT. This rearrangement joins TRBV4-1 to TRBJ1-5, with 7 bases aligning to TRBD1. This CDR3 has 18 residues. V dropped 2 bases and J dropped 2; count of bases not matched to a gene: 12. CDR1 and CDR2 (germline): MGHRA, YSYEKL.

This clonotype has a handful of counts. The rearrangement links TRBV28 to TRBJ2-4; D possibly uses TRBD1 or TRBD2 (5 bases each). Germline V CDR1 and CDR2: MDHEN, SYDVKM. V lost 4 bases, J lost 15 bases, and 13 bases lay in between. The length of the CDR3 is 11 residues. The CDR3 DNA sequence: TGTGCCAGCAGTTCCCGGGACCGGACGTACTTC. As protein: CASSSRDRTYF.

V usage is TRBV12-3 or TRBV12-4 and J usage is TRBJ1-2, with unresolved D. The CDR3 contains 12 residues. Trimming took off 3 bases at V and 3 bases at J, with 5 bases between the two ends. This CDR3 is CASSFFDYGYTF. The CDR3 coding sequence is TGTGCCAGCAGTTTTTTTGACTATGGCTACACCTTC.

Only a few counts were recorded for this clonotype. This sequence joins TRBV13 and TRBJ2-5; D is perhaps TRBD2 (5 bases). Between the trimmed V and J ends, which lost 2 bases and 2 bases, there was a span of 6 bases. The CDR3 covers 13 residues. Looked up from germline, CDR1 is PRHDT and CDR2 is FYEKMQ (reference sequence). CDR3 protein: CASSLRRQETQYF. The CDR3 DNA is TGTGCCAGCAGCTTAAGGAGGCAAGAGACCCAGTACTTC.

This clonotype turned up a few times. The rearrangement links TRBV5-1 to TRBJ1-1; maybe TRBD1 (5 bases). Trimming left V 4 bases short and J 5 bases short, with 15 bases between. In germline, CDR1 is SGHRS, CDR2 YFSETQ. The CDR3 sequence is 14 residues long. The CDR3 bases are TGCGCCAGCAGCCCTCGACAGCTATTAACTGAAGCTTTCTTT. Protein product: CASSPRQLLTEAFF.

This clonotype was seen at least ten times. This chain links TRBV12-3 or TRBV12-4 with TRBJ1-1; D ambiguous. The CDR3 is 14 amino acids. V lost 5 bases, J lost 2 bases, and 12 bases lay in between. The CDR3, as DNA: TGTGCCAGCAGTACTACAGATACTAACACTGAAGCTTTCTTT. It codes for CASSTTDTNTEAFF.

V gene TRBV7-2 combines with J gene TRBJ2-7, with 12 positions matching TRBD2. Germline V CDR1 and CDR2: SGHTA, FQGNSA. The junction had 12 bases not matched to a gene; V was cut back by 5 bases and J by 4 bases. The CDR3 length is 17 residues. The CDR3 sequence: CASSPGRTSGDYYEQYF. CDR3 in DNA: TGTGCCAGCAGCCCCGGGAGGACTAGCGGGGACTATTACGAGCAGTACTTC.

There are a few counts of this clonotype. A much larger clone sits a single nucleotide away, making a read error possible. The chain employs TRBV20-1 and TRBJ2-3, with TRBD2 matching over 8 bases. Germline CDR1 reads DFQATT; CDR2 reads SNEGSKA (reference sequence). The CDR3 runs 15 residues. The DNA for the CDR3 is TGCTGTGCCGACGAACCGGGACTAGACGCAGATACGCAGTATTTT. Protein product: CCADEPGLDADTQYF.

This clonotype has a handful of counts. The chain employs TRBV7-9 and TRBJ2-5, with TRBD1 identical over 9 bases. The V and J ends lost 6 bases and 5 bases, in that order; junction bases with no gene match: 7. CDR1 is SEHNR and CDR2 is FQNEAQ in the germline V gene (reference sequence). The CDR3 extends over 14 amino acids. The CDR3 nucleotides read TGTGCCAGCAGTAAAACAGGGGGCGGTGAGACCCAGTACTTC. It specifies CASSKTGGGETQYF.

The DNA for the CDR3 is TGCAGTGCTCAGACAGGGGGGACCACAGATACGCAGTATTTT. Translation: CSAQTGGTTDTQYF. This chain uses TRBV20-1 with TRBJ2-3; TRBD1 matches 9 bases. This CDR3 comprises 14 residues. With V trimmed by 5 bases and J by 2 bases, 5 bases remained unmatched. In germline, CDR1 is DFQATT, CDR2 SNEGSKA (reference sequence).

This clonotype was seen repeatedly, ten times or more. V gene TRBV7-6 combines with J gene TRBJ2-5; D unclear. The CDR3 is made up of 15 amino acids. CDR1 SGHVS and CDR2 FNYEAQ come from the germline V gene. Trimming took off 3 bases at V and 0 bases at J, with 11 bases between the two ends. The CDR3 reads CASSLDAGYQETQYF. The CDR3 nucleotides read TGTGCCAGCAGCTTGGACGCCGGGTACCAAGAGACCCAGTACTTC.

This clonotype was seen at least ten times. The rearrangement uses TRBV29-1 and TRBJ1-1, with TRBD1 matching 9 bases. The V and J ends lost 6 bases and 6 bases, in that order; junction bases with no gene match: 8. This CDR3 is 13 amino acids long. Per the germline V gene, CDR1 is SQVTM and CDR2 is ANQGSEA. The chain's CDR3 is CSVWGQGGSEAFF. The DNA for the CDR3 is TGCAGCGTGTGGGGACAGGGTGGGTCTGAAGCTTTCTTT.

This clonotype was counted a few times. The CDR3 DNA sequence: TGTGCCACCGGCTTGCAGAGCGGGGGAACCAGCACAGATACGCAGTATTTT. It codes for CATGLQSGGTSTDTQYF. The chain employs TRBV10-3 and TRBJ2-3, with TRBD2 identical over 8 bases. V shed 10 bases, J shed 0 bases, and the junction held 15 bases outside the gene matches. The V gene's germline CDR1 is ENHRY and CDR2 SYGVKD. There are 17 residues in the CDR3.

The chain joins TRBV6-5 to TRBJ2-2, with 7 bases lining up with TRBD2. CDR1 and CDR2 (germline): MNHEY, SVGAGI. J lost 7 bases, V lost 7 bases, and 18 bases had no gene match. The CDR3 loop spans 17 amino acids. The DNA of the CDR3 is TGTGCCAGCACTTGGATCCTAGCGGCCGGGGGAATCGGGGAGCTGTTTTTT. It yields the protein CASTWILAAGGIGELFF.

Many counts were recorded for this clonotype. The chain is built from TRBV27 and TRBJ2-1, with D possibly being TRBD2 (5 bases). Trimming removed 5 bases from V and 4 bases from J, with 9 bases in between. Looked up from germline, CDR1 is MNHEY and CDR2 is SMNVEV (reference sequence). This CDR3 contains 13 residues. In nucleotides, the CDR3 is TGTGCCAGCAGTCCCCAGCGGTACAATGAGCAGTTCTTC. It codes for CASSPQRYNEQFF.

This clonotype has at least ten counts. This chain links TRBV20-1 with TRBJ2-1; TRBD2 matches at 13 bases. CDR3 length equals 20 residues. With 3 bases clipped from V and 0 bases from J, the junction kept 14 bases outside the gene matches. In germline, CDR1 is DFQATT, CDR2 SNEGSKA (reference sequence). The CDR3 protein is CSASRPGGLAGSHSYNEQFF. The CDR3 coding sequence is TGCAGTGCTAGTCGACCAGGGGGACTAGCGGGGTCCCACTCCTACAATGAGCAGTTCTTC.

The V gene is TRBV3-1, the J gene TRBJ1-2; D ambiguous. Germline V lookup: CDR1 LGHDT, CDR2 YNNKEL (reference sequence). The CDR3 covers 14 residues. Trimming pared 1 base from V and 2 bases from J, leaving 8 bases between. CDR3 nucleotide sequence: TGTGCCAGCAGCCAAGCACCGGGGAACTATGGCTACACCTTC. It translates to CASSQAPGNYGYTF.

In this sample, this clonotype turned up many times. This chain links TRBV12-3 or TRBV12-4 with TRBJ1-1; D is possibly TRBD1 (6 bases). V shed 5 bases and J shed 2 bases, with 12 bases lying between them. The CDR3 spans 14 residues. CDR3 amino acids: CASSRGHPNTEAFF. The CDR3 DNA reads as TGTGCCAGCAGTCGGGGACACCCAAACACTGAAGCTTTCTTT.

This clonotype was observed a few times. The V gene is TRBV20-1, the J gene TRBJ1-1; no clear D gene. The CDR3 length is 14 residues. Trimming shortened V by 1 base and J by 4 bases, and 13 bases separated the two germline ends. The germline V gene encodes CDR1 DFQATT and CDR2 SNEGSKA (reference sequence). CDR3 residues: CSARVGLVSTEAFF. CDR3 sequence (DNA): TGCAGTGCTAGAGTCGGACTCGTGAGCACTGAAGCTTTCTTT.

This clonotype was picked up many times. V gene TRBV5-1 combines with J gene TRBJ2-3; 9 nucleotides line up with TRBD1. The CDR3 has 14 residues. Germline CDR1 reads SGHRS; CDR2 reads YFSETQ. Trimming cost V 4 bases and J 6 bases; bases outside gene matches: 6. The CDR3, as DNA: TGCGCCAGCAGCAAGGACAGGGGTGACGATACGCAGTATTTT. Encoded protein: CASSKDRGDDTQYF.

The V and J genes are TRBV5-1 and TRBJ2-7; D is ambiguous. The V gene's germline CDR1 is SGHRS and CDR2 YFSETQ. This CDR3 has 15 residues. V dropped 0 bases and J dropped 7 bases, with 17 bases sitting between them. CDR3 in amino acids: CASSLVDGWADEQYF. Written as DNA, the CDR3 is TGCGCCAGCAGCTTGGTGGACGGGTGGGCCGATGAGCAGTACTTC.

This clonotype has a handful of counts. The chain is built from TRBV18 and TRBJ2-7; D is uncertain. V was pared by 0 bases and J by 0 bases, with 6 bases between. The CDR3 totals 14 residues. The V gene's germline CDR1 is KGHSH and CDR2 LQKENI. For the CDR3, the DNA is TGTGCCAGCTCACCACCGGCCAGCTCCTACGAGCAGTACTTC. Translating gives CASSPPASSYEQYF.

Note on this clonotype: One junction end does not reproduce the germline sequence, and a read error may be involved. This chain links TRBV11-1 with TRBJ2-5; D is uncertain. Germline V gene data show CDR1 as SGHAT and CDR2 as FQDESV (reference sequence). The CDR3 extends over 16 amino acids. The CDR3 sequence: CSSRLSSNGFQETQYF. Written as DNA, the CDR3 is TGTTCCAGCAGACTTAGCTCAAATGGCTTTCAAGAGACCCAGTACTTC.

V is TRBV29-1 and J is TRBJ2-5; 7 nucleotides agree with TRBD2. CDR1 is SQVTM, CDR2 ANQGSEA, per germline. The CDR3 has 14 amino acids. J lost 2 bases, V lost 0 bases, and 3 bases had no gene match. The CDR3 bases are TGCAGCGTTGAAGATCTCGGGGGGCAAGAGACCCAGTACTTC. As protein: CSVEDLGGQETQYF.